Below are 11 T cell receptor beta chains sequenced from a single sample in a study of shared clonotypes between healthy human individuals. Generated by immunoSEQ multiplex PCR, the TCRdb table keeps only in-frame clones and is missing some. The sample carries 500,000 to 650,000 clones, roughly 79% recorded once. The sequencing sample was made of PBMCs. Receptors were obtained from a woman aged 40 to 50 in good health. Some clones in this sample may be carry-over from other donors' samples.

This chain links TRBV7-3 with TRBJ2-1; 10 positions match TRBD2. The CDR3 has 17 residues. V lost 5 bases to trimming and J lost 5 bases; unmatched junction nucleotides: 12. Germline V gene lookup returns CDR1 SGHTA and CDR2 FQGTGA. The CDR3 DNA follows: TGTGCCAGCAGCCCAAGGCCTAGCGGGAGTATCCACAATGAGCAGTTCTTC. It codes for CASSPRPSGSIHNEQFF.

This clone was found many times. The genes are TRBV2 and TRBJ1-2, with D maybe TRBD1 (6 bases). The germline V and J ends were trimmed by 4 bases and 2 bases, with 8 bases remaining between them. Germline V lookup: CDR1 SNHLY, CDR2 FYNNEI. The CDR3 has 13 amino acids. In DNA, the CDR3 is TGTGCCAGCAGTGGGGGGCAGAACTATGGCTACACCTTC. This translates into CASSGGQNYGYTF.

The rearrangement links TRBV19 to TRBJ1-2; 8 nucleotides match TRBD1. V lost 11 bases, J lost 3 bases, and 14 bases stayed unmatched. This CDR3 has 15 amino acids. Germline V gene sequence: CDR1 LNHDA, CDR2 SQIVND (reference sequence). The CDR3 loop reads CACSQRDRHYYGYTF. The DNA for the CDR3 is TGTGCCTGCTCTCAACGGGACAGGCACTACTATGGCTACACCTTC.

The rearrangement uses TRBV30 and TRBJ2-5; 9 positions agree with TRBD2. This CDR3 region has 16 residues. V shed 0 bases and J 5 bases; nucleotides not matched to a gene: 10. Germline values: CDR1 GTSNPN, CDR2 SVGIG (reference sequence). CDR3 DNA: TGTGCCTGGAGTGTCGTCGCGGGAGGGGTAGGGGAGACCCAGTACTTC. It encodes CAWSVVAGGVGETQYF.

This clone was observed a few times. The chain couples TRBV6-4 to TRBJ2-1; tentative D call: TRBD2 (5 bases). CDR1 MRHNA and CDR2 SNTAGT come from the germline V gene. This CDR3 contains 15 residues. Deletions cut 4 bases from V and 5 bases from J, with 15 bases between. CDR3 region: CASSAQAAINNEQFF. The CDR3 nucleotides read TGTGCCAGCAGTGCCCAAGCGGCAATAAACAATGAGCAGTTCTTC.

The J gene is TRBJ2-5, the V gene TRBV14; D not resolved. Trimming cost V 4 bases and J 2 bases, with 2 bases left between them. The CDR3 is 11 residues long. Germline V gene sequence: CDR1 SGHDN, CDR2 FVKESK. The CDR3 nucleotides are TGTGCCAGCAGCCCTCAAGAGACCCAGTACTTC. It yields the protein CASSPQETQYF.

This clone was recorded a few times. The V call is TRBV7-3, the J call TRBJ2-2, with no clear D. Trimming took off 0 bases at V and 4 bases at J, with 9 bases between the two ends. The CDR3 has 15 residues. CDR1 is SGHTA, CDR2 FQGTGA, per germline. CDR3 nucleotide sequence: TGTGCCAGCAGCTTAACGTTTGGCAGCACCGGGGAGCTGTTTTTT. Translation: CASSLTFGSTGELFF.

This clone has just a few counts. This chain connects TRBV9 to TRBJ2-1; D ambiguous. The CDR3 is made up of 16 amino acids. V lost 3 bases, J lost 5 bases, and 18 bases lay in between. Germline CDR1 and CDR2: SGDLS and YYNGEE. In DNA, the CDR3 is TGTGCCAGCAGCGGGAACTGGGCAGATAACAACAATGAGCAGTTCTTC. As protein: CASSGNWADNNNEQFF. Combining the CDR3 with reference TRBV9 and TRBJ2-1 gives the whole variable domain DSGVTQTPKHLITATGQRVTLRCSPRSGDLSVYWYQQSLDQGLQFLIQYYNGEERAKGNILERFSAQQFPDLHSELNLSSLELGDSALYFCASSGNWADNNNEQFFGPGTRLTVL.

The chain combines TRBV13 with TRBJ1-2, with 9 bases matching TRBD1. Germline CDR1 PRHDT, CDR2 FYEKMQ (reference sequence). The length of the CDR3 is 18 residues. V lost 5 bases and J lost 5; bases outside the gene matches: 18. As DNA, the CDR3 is TGTGCCAGCAGCGCCATCCTACAGGGGGCGCAAGGAGTTTATGGCTACACCTTC. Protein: CASSAILQGAQGVYGYTF.

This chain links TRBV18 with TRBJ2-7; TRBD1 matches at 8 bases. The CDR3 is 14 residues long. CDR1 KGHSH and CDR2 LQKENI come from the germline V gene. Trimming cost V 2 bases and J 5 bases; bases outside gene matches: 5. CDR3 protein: CASSPATGVHEQYF. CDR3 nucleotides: TGTGCCAGCTCACCAGCGACAGGGGTCCACGAGCAGTACTTC.

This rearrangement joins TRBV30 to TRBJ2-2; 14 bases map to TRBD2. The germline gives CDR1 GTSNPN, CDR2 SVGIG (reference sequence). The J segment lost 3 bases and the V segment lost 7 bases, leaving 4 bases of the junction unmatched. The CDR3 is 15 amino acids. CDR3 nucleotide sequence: TGTGCCTACCCGGGACTAGCGGGGGACACCGGGGAGCTGTTTTTT. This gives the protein CAYPGLAGDTGELFF.